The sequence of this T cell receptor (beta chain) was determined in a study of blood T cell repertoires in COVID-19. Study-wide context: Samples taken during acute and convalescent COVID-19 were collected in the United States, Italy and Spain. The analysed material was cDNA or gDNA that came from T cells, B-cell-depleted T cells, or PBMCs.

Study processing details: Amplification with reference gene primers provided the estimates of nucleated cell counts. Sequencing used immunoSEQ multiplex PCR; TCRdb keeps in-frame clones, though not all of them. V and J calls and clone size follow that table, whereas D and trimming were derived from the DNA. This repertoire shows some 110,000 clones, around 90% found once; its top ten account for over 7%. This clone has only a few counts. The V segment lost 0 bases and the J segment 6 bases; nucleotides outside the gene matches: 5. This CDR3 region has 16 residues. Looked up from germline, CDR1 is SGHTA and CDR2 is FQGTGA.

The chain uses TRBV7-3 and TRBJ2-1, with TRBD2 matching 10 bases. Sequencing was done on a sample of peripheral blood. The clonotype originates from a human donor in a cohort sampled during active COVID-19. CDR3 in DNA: TGTGCCAGCAGCTTAACAGGAGCGGGGGGGACCAATGAGCAGTTCTTC. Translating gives CASSLTGAGGTNEQFF.